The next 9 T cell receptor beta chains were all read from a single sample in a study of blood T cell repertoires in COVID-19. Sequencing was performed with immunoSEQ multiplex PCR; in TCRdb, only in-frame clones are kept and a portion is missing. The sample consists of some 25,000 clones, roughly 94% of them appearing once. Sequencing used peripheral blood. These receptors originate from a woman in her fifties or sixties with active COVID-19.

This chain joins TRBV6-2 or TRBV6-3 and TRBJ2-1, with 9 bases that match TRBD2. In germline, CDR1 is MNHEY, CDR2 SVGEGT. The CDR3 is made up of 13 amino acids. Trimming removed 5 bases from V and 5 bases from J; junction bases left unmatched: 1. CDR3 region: CASSASGNNEQFF. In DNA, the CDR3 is TGTGCCAGCAGTGCTAGCGGGAACAATGAGCAGTTCTTC.

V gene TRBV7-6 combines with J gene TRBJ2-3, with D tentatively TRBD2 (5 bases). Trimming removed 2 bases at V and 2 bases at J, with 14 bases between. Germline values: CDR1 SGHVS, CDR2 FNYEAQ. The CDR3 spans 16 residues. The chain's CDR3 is CASSLPRGLVTDTQYF. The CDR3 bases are TGTGCCAGCAGCTTACCGCGAGGGCTAGTCACAGATACGCAGTATTTT.

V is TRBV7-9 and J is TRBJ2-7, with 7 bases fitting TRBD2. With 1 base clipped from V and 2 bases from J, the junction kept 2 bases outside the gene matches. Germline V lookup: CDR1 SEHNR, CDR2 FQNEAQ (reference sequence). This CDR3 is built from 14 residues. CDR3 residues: CASSLEAGPYEQYF. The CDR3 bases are TGTGCCAGCAGCTTAGAAGCGGGACCCTACGAGCAGTACTTC. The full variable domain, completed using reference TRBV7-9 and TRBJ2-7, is DTGVSQNPRHKITKRGQNVTFRCDPISEHNRLYWYRQTLGQGPEFLTYFQNEAQLEKSRLLSDRFSAERPKGSFSTLEIQRTEQGDSAMYLCASSLEAGPYEQYFGPGTRLTVT.

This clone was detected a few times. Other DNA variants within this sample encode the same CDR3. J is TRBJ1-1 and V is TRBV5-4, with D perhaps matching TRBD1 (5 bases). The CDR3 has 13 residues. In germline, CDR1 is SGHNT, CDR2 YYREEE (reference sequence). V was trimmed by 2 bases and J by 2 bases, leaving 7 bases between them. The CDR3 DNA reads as TGTGCCAGCAGCTTACAGGAAAACACTGAAGCTTTCTTT. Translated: CASSLQENTEAFF.

This CDR3 reads CSASKTDSNQPQHF. In DNA form, the CDR3 reads TGCAGTGCTAGTAAAACAGACAGTAATCAGCCCCAGCATTTT. This chain links TRBV20-1 with TRBJ1-5; perhaps TRBD1 as D (5 bases). The CDR3 contains 14 residues. Germline lookup yields CDR1 DFQATT and CDR2 SNEGSKA (reference sequence). With 3 bases removed from V and 4 bases from J, the gap between germline ends came to 13 bases.

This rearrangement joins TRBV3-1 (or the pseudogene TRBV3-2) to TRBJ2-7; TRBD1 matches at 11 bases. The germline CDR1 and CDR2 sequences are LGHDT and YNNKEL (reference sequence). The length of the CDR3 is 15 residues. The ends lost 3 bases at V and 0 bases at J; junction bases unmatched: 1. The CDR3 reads CASSQGTGGSYEQYV. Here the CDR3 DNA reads TGTGCCAGCAGCCAGGGGACAGGGGGCTCCTACGAGCAGTACGTC.

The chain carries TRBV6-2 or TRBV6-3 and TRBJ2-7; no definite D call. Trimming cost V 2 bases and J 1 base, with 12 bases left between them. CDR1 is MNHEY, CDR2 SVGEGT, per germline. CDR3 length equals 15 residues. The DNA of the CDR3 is TGTGCCAGCAGTTACCACGGGTCTCCTTCCTACGAGCAGTACTTC. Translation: CASSYHGSPSYEQYF.

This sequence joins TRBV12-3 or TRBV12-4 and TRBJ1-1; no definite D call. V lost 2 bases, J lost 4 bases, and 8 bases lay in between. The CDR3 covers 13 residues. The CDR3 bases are TGTGCCAGCAGTTTAAAAGCGTTCACTGAAGCTTTCTTT. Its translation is CASSLKAFTEAFF.

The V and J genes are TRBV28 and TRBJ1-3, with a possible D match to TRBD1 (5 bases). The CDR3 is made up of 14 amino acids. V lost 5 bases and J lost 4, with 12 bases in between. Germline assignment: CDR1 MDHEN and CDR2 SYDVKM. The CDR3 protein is CASSPGGSGNTIYF. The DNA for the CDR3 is TGTGCCAGCAGTCCGGGGGGTTCAGGAAACACCATATATTTT.